These 17 T cell receptor beta chains were all obtained from the same sample, sequenced in a study of cytomegalovirus exposure and HLA in healthy donors. Primers for the PCR totalled 60 Vbeta and 13 Jbeta. The method was immunoSEQ multiplex PCR; TCRdb's version includes in-frame clones alone and lacks a portion of them. The sample includes some 130,000 clones, 84% of them seen just once. Sequencing input: PBMCs. These TCRs come from a man in his forties or fifties in good health and CMV-seronegative.

The chain employs TRBV2 and TRBJ1-5, with 9 positions matching TRBD1. CDR1 and CDR2 from the germline V gene are SNHLY and FYNNEI. The V segment lost 5 bases and the J segment 6 bases; nucleotides outside the gene matches: 5. This CDR3 comprises 14 residues. CDR3 protein: CASSLTGGTQPQHF. The CDR3 bases are TGTGCCAGCAGTCTGACAGGGGGGACTCAGCCCCAGCATTTT.

This chain connects TRBV5-1 to TRBJ2-2, with unresolved D. This CDR3 comprises 16 residues. Germline lookup yields CDR1 SGHRS and CDR2 YFSETQ. V dropped 2 bases and J dropped 0 bases, with 11 bases sitting between them. The CDR3 sequence: CASSFGHMANTGELFF. The CDR3 coding sequence is TGCGCCAGCAGCTTTGGGCATATGGCGAACACCGGGGAGCTGTTTTTT.

The genes are TRBV6-6 and TRBJ2-2, with D perhaps matching TRBD2 (6 bases). V shed 8 bases and J shed 7 bases, with 17 bases lying between them. Germline-derived CDR1 and CDR2 are MNHNY and SVGAGI (reference sequence). The CDR3 is 14 amino acids. Here the CDR3 DNA reads TGTGCCAGCCACACGGGGGTGGAGATCGGGGAGCTGTTTTTT. It specifies CASHTGVEIGELFF.

The chain employs TRBV10-3 and TRBJ2-1, with D perhaps matching TRBD1 (6 bases). The CDR3 covers 15 residues. Germline V gene data show CDR1 as ENHRY and CDR2 as SYGVKD. The V gene lost 6 bases and the J gene lost 0 bases, with 12 bases spanning the gap. CDR3 in amino acids: CAISSDRTSYNEQFF. The CDR3 DNA sequence: TGTGCCATCAGCTCTGACAGGACCTCCTACAATGAGCAGTTCTTC.

This chain links TRBV27 with TRBJ1-2; 10 bases are a match to TRBD1. The germline V gene encodes CDR1 MNHEY and CDR2 SMNVEV (reference sequence). The length of the CDR3 is 13 residues. V shed 6 bases and J 7 bases; nucleotides not matched to a gene: 5. CDR3 DNA sequence: TGTGCCAGCAGAGCCGGGACAGGGGCTGGCTACACCTTC. It translates to CASRAGTGAGYTF.

This chain uses TRBV5-1 with TRBJ2-5, with TRBD2 matching over 7 bases. V dropped 0 bases and J dropped 2; count of bases not matched to a gene: 7. Per the germline V gene, CDR1 is SGHRS and CDR2 is YFSETQ. The CDR3 has 16 residues. CDR3 in amino acids: CASSLDPAGIQETQYF. CDR3 bases: TGCGCCAGCAGCTTGGATCCAGCGGGGATACAAGAGACCCAGTACTTC.

V gene TRBV5-4 combines with J gene TRBJ2-7; D ambiguous. Germline lookup yields CDR1 SGHNT and CDR2 YYREEE (reference sequence). The V end lost 0 bases, the J end lost 2 bases, and 12 bases lay between the germline ends. CDR3 length equals 15 residues. The CDR3 loop reads CASSLGLGSAYEQYF. Here the CDR3 DNA reads TGTGCCAGCAGCTTGGGTCTAGGAAGCGCCTACGAGCAGTACTTC.

CDR3 in DNA: TGTGCCACCAGCAGACCCCCGGGGGAGGGCCCCTACGAGCAGTACTTC. Amino acid sequence: CATSRPPGEGPYEQYF. The V and J genes are TRBV15 and TRBJ2-7; 7 nucleotides line up with TRBD2. With 2 bases clipped from V and 2 bases from J, the junction kept 9 bases outside the gene matches. This CDR3 comprises 16 residues. CDR1 LNHNV and CDR2 YYDKDF come from the germline V gene (reference sequence).

This sequence joins TRBV5-8 and TRBJ2-3; 12 nucleotides agree with TRBD2. The germline V gene encodes CDR1 SGHTS and CDR2 YDEGEE. V trimming: 3 bases; J trimming: 0 bases; junction bases outside the gene matches: 14. The CDR3 sequence is 20 residues long. The CDR3, as DNA: TGTGCCAGCAGCTCCCACCTCACTAGCGGGGGGCCGGGGAGCACAGATACGCAGTATTTT. This encodes CASSSHLTSGGPGSTDTQYF.

The V gene is TRBV30, the J gene TRBJ1-2; 8 bases align to TRBD1. The germline V gene has CDR1 GTSNPN and CDR2 SVGIG (reference sequence). The CDR3 consists of 18 residues. J was trimmed by 6 bases and V by 0 bases; bases with no gene match: 18. For the CDR3, the DNA is TGTGCCTGGAGTGTGGGTAAAGGGACAGGACGACCGCCCGATGGCTACACCTTC. This sequence encodes CAWSVGKGTGRPPDGYTF.

This clone occurred a few times. This chain joins TRBV11-2 and TRBJ2-6; 8 positions match TRBD1. The CDR3 loop spans 18 amino acids. Trimming cost V 4 bases and J 4 bases; bases outside gene matches: 12. Germline V gene sequence: CDR1 SGHAT, CDR2 FQNNGV. Here the CDR3 reads CASSSIRAGGAGANVLTF. CDR3 DNA: TGTGCCAGCAGCTCGATCAGGGCAGGGGGCGCCGGGGCCAACGTCCTGACTTTC.

The genes are TRBV5-1 and TRBJ2-3; 8 bases agree with TRBD2. The germline V gene encodes CDR1 SGHRS and CDR2 YFSETQ. The CDR3 loop spans 16 amino acids. The ends lost 0 bases at V and 5 bases at J; junction bases unmatched: 8. The CDR3 bases are TGCGCCAGCAGCTTGGTTGCGGGGGGCCCTATAGATACGCAGTATTTT. It yields the protein CASSLVAGGPIDTQYF.

The V call is TRBV15, the J call TRBJ2-6, with 10 bases that match TRBD2. V shed 1 base, J shed 2 bases, and the junction held 8 bases outside the gene matches. Per the germline V gene, CDR1 is LNHNV and CDR2 is YYDKDF (reference sequence). The CDR3 length is 19 residues. In nucleotides, the CDR3 is TGTGCCACCAGCAGAGCACTAGCGGGACCACCCCCTGGGGCCAACGTCCTGACTTTC. Encoded protein: CATSRALAGPPPGANVLTF.

The chain employs TRBV7-9 and TRBJ1-1; 9 nucleotides align to TRBD1. Germline V gives CDR1 SEHNR, CDR2 FQNEAQ (reference sequence). Losses at the gene ends were 6 bases for V and 7 bases for J; bases not matched to a gene: 21. The CDR3 sequence is 18 residues long. The CDR3 sequence is CASSSTIAHQTGGVEAFF. The CDR3 DNA follows: TGTGCCAGCAGTTCTACCATTGCCCACCAGACAGGGGGAGTTGAAGCTTTCTTT.

The chain recombines TRBV18 with TRBJ1-2; D remains unclear. Trimming shortened V by 2 bases and J by 4 bases, and 14 bases separated the two germline ends. Looked up from germline, CDR1 is KGHSH and CDR2 is LQKENI. CDR3 length: 15 amino acids. The CDR3 region is CASSPVTDPGYGYTF. DNA of the CDR3: TGTGCCAGCTCACCAGTAACTGACCCGGGCTATGGCTACACCTTC.

This chain connects TRBV5-1 to TRBJ1-1, with 9 positions matching TRBD1. Germline V gives CDR1 SGHRS, CDR2 YFSETQ. This CDR3 contains 16 residues. Germline trimming cut 1 base from V and 1 base from J; bases unmatched to any gene: 5. The chain's CDR3 is CASSLWGGQGNTEAFF. The CDR3 bases are TGCGCCAGCAGCTTGTGGGGGGGACAGGGGAACACTGAAGCTTTCTTT.

This rearrangement joins TRBV2 to TRBJ2-7; 8 bases fit TRBD1. Germline V lookup: CDR1 SNHLY, CDR2 FYNNEI. This CDR3 is built from 14 residues. The V gene end was trimmed by 1 base and the J gene end by 2 bases; junction bases not matched to a gene: 1. CDR3 coding DNA: TGTGCCAGCAGTGAAGGGACAGGGCCCTACGAGCAGTACTTC. Translation gives CASSEGTGPYEQYF.